Listed below are T cell receptor beta chains from one sample, sequenced in a study of molecular identifiers for immune sequencing clone quantification. In TCRdb, the PCR reads were re-called with MiXCR into one record per CDR3 protein. Found here are around 470,000 distinct CDR3 sequences, about a quarter of them singletons; the top ten hold approximately 0.76%. Sequencing was carried out using naive CD8+ T cells from blood, with Jurkat cell RNA spiked in. These receptors were taken from a human donor in good health. Some libraries in this study had Jurkat cell RNA spiked in. Both conserved end residues are part of each CDR3. A D gene is named only where the DNA matches it firmly. Clone size is shown for a subset of rows, as once, few, many or a class of expanded clone.

size	V	length	D	J	CDR3	DNA
many	TRBV6-1	18	NA	TRBJ2-3	CASKTRDKVNSLFDTQYF	TGTGCCAGCAAGACGAGAGACAAGGTCAACAGCTTATTTGATACGCAGTATTTT
many	TRBV20-1	16	TRBD1	TRBJ1-3	CSAPATGKGPGNTIYF	TGCAGTGCGCCCGCGACAGGGAAGGGACCTGGAAACACCATATATTTT
NA	TRBV11-2	17	NA	TRBJ2-3	CASSLGWGRRSTDTQYF	TGTGCCAGCAGCTTAGGTTGGGGCAGGCGGAGCACAGATACGCAGTATTTT
many	TRBV20-1	12	NA	TRBJ2-7	CSARAQGTGQYF	TGCAGTGCTAGAGCACAGGGCACCGGGCAGTACTTC
NA	TRBV19	17	TRBD1	TRBJ2-3	CASSIDLGTDDTDTQYF	TGTGCCAGTAGTATAGATTTGGGGACAGATGACACAGATACGCAGTATTTT
many	TRBV29-1	15	NA	TRBJ2-1	CSGGPGTTGYNEQFF	TGCAGCGGGGGCCCCGGGACAACCGGCTACAATGAGCAGTTCTTC
few	TRBV4-3	16	NA	TRBJ2-1	CASSQVGRGNYNEQFF	TGCGCCAGCAGCCAAGTTGGCAGGGGAAACTACAATGAGCAGTTCTTC
few	TRBV28	15	NA	TRBJ2-7	CASSFQRDSNYEQYF	TGTGCCAGCAGTTTCCAGAGGGACTCCAACTACGAGCAGTACTTC
many	TRBV4-2	14	TRBD1	TRBJ1-1	CASSQKGQGAEAFF	TGTGCCAGCAGCCAGAAGGGACAGGGCGCTGAAGCTTTCTTT
NA	TRBV5-1	14	NA	TRBJ2-7	CASSLAIAGAERYF	TGCGCCAGCAGCTTGGCCATCGCAGGGGCCGAGCGGTACTTC
many	TRBV29-1	14	TRBD2	TRBJ2-3	CSVALAGTTDTQYF	TGCAGCGTTGCACTAGCGGGGACCACAGATACGCAGTATTTT
few	TRBV12-3/TRBV12-4	17	NA	TRBJ2-6	CASSDIFSSSGANVLTF	TGTGCCAGCAGTGACATATTTTCTTCCTCTGGGGCCAACGTCCTGACTTTC
many	TRBV4-1	13	NA	TRBJ1-5	CASSQEGFQPQHF	TGCGCCAGCAGCCAAGAAGGTTTTCAGCCCCAGCATTTT
few	TRBV20-1	18	TRBD1	TRBJ2-5	CSARVDGTGGVFRETQYF	TGCAGTGCTAGAGTGGACGGGACAGGGGGCGTTTTCCGAGAGACCCAGTACTTC
NA	TRBV5-6	14	NA	TRBJ1-4	CASSSTPTNEKLFF	TGTGCCAGCAGCTCGACACCTACTAATGAAAAACTGTTTTTT
NA	TRBV7-2	18	TRBD2	TRBJ2-3	CASSVALLAGAPQDTQYF	TGTGCCAGCAGCGTAGCCCTACTAGCGGGAGCTCCCCAAGATACGCAGTATTTT
NA	TRBV12-3/TRBV12-4	13	NA	TRBJ1-2	CASSLTVYYGYTF	TGTGCCAGCAGTCTCACAGTGTACTATGGCTACACCTTC
many	TRBV29-1	11	NA	TRBJ1-4	CSVILVEKLFF	TGCAGCGTTATTTTGGTTGAAAAACTGTTTTTT
few	TRBV7-8	15	NA	TRBJ1-6	CASTLTVPYNSPLHF	TGTGCCAGCACCCTTACAGTACCCTATAATTCACCCCTCCACTTT
many	TRBV5-1	11	NA	TRBJ2-1	CASSTIGEQFF	TGCGCCAGCAGCACAATCGGTGAGCAGTTCTTC
NA	TRBV7-9	17	NA	TRBJ2-5	CASSSIGRKYYQEIQYF	TGTGCCAGCAGCTCTATCGGACGGAAATATTACCAAGAGATCCAGTACTTC
few	TRBV11-2	17	TRBD2	TRBJ2-2	CASRTLAGGPWTGELFF	TGTGCCAGCCGGACCTTAGCGGGAGGGCCATGGACCGGGGAGCTGTTTTTT
few	TRBV20-1	14	TRBD1	TRBJ2-7	CSARRRDSTYEQYF	TGCAGTGCCCGGCGCCGGGACAGCACCTACGAGCAGTACTTC
many	TRBV9	14	NA	TRBJ2-3	CASSATLFTDTQYF	TGTGCCAGCAGCGCTACACTTTTCACAGATACGCAGTATTTT
many	TRBV27	14	NA	TRBJ2-3	CASRRASHTDTQYF	TGTGCCAGCAGACGGGCTAGCCACACAGATACGCAGTATTTT
many	TRBV27	15	NA	TRBJ1-2	CASSPASQVLYGYTF	TGTGCCAGCAGTCCCGCCAGTCAGGTTCTCTATGGCTACACCTTC
few	TRBV12-3/TRBV12-4	17	NA	TRBJ1-1	CASSYFLRDRVDTEAFF	TGTGCCAGCAGTTACTTTCTCCGGGACCGCGTCGACACTGAAGCTTTCTTT
few	TRBV12-3/TRBV12-4	15	NA	TRBJ1-3	CASSSPGYSGNTIYF	TGTGCCAGCAGCTCCCCCGGGTATTCTGGAAACACCATATATTTT
many	TRBV30	14	NA	TRBJ2-6	CAWSRAPGANVLTF	TGTGCCTGGAGTCGGGCTCCTGGGGCCAACGTCCTGACTTTC
NA	TRBV20-1	13	NA	TRBJ1-1	CSARGWGNTEAFF	TGCAGTGCTAGGGGATGGGGGAACACTGAAGCTTTCTTT
many	TRBV12-3/TRBV12-4	14	NA	TRBJ1-1	CASSLFPGSSEAFF	TGTGCCAGCAGTTTATTTCCGGGCTCCTCTGAAGCTTTCTTT
NA	TRBV7-9	14	NA	TRBJ2-7	CASTLPGARAEQYF	TGTGCCAGCACCCTCCCGGGGGCCCGGGCCGAGCAGTACTTC
few	TRBV5-1	15	NA	TRBJ1-1	CASSPGTNMNTEAFF	TGCGCCAGCAGCCCCGGGACAAACATGAACACTGAAGCTTTCTTT
few	TRBV6-2/TRBV6-3	15	TRBD1	TRBJ1-5	CASSYGTAWNQPQHF	TGTGCCAGCAGTTATGGGACAGCGTGGAATCAGCCCCAGCATTTT
NA	TRBV6-2/TRBV6-3	15	TRBD1	TRBJ1-1	CASSYQGALNTEAFF	TGTGCCAGCAGTTACCAGGGGGCCTTGAACACTGAAGCTTTCTTT
NA	TRBV10-3	16	NA	TRBJ2-2	CATNPGMAGVGGELFF	TGTGCCACCAACCCCGGTATGGCAGGGGTCGGCGGGGAGCTGTTTTTT
NA	TRBV7-9	13	NA	TRBJ2-1	CASNKGGYNEQFF	TGTGCCAGCAATAAAGGAGGGTACAATGAGCAGTTCTTC
NA	TRBV15	14	TRBD1	TRBJ1-2	CATSRGQGYYGYTF	TGTGCCACCAGCAGAGGACAGGGTTACTATGGCTACACCTTC
many	TRBV4-3	15	NA	TRBJ1-5	CASSPRSSSNQPQHF	TGCGCCAGCAGCCCGCGGTCCAGTAGCAATCAGCCCCAGCATTTT
few	TRBV12-3/TRBV12-4	15	NA	TRBJ2-3	CASSYGTLSPDTQYF	TGTGCCAGCAGTTACGGGACTCTGTCCCCAGATACGCAGTATTTT
once	TRBV7-3	15	TRBD2	TRBJ2-3	CASRPSGSSTNTQYF	TGTGCCAGCAGGCCTAGCGGCTCTAGCACAAATACGCAGTATTTT
NA	TRBV12-3/TRBV12-4	16	NA	TRBJ2-3	CASSTQIAPRVDTQYF	TGTGCCAGCAGTACCCAAATAGCCCCCAGGGTAGATACGCAGTATTTT
NA	TRBV6-5	16	TRBD2	TRBJ2-7	CASSPEAGGAPWEQYF	TGTGCCAGCAGTCCTGAAGCGGGGGGCGCCCCTTGGGAGCAGTACTTC
many	TRBV30	13	NA	TRBJ2-7	CAWGDGVGHEQYF	TGTGCCTGGGGCGACGGGGTAGGCCACGAGCAGTACTTC
NA	TRBV14	15	TRBD1	TRBJ2-7	CASSHRGQTSYEQYF	TGTGCCAGCAGTCACAGGGGCCAGACCTCCTACGAGCAGTACTTC
NA	TRBV6-5	16	NA	TRBJ2-7	CASSYSTWTVTYEQYF	TGTGCCAGCAGTTACTCAACCTGGACAGTCACCTACGAGCAGTACTTC
NA	TRBV3-1	14	NA	TRBJ1-1	CASSLKSGLAEAFF	TGTGCCAGCAGCCTGAAGTCGGGTTTGGCTGAAGCTTTCTTT
few	TRBV10-3	12	NA	TRBJ1-4	CAISGGAEKLFF	TGTGCCATCAGTGGGGGAGCGGAAAAACTGTTTTTT
NA	TRBV24-1	15	TRBD1	TRBJ2-2	CATSDFRTGTGELFF	TGTGCCACCAGTGATTTCAGGACAGGGACCGGGGAGCTGTTTTTT